Below are 30 T cell receptor beta chains sequenced from a single sample in a study of cytomegalovirus exposure and HLA in healthy donors. 60 Vbeta and 13 Jbeta primers were used in PCR. Repertoires were generated with immunoSEQ multiplex PCR, while TCRdb's copy carries only in-frame clones and drops some. The table records 150,000 to 200,000 clones, around 75% of them present only once. The sample taken for sequencing was PBMCs. These receptors came from a female donor in good health and CMV-seronegative.

This clone is a singleton in its sample. The V call is TRBV5-1, the J call TRBJ2-1; D possibly corresponds to TRBD2 (5 bases). Trimming cost V 9 bases and J 8 bases, with 21 bases left between them. The germline gives CDR1 SGHRS, CDR2 YFSETQ. The CDR3 totals 14 residues. In DNA form, the CDR3 reads TGCGCCACCCGGGATAACGCGTTCATCGATGAGCAGTTCTTC. The encoded protein is CATRDNAFIDEQFF.

This chain joins TRBV15 and TRBJ2-7, with 10 bases lining up with TRBD1. The CDR3 length is 16 residues. Germline CDR1 is LNHNV and CDR2 is YYDKDF (reference sequence). V was pared by 4 bases and J by 4 bases, with 10 bases of the junction left unmatched. The CDR3 nucleotides read TGTGCCACCAGCAACGAGCTGGGGACAGGGGATTACGAGCAGTACTTC. Amino acids: CATSNELGTGDYEQYF.

The genes are TRBV5-6 and TRBJ2-7; D is unclear. The CDR3 contains 13 residues. Germline CDR1 SGHDT, CDR2 YYEEEE. V was pared by 0 bases and J by 2 bases, with 6 bases between. The DNA for the CDR3 is TGTGCCAGCAGCTTGGGAGCCCCCTACGAGCAGTACTTC. Amino acid sequence: CASSLGAPYEQYF.

The chain recombines TRBV2 with TRBJ2-7, with TRBD2 identical over 10 bases. With 6 bases clipped from V and 4 bases from J, the junction kept 3 bases outside the gene matches. This CDR3 is built from 13 residues. CDR1 is SNHLY, CDR2 FYNNEI, per germline. This CDR3 is CASRLAGTYEQYF. In nucleotides, the CDR3 is TGTGCCAGCAGACTAGCGGGAACTTACGAGCAGTACTTC.

The genes are TRBV9 and TRBJ2-1; 7 bases match TRBD2. V gave up 4 bases and J gave up 4 bases; unmatched junction bases: 8. The CDR3 runs 15 residues. Per the germline V gene, CDR1 is SGDLS and CDR2 is YYNGEE. Written as DNA, the CDR3 is TGTGCCAGCAGCCCCCGAGGCGGGGGATACAATGAGCAGTTCTTC. The encoded protein is CASSPRGGGYNEQFF.

V is TRBV6-5 and J is TRBJ1-2; TRBD1 matches 7 bases. CDR3 length: 15 amino acids. V was pared by 6 bases and J by 1 base, with 8 bases of the junction left unmatched. Per germline, CDR1 MNHEY and CDR2 SVGAGI. CDR3 loop: CASSQDRNNNYGYTF. CDR3 nucleotides: TGTGCCAGCAGCCAGGACAGGAACAATAACTATGGCTACACCTTC.

This clone was counted a single time. This rearrangement joins TRBV18 to TRBJ2-1, with TRBD1 identical over 8 bases. V shed 3 bases and J 6 bases; nucleotides not matched to a gene: 10. The germline V gene has CDR1 KGHSH and CDR2 LQKENI. This CDR3 spans 16 amino acids. The CDR3 region has the DNA TGTGCCAGCTCACCGTCCGCGACAGGGGAAGTCAATGAGCAGTTCTTC. This codes for CASSPSATGEVNEQFF.

V gene TRBV6-5 combines with J gene TRBJ1-5; 9 nucleotides line up with TRBD1. Germline assignment: CDR1 MNHEY and CDR2 SVGAGI. V lost 6 bases, J lost 0 bases, and 3 bases stayed unmatched. The CDR3 is made up of 15 amino acids. CDR3 sequence (DNA): TGTGCCAGCAGATCACAGGGGGCTAGCAATCAGCCCCAGCATTTT. It translates to CASRSQGASNQPQHF.

This chain connects TRBV4-1 to TRBJ2-7; 10 bases are a match to TRBD2. This CDR3 is 16 amino acids long. With V trimmed by 0 bases and J by 7 bases, 9 bases remained unmatched. Germline-derived CDR1 and CDR2 are MGHRA and YSYEKL. The CDR3 DNA reads TGCGCCAGCAGCCAAGATGGCAGCGGGGGGGCGAATGAGCAGTACTTC. Amino acids: CASSQDGSGGANEQYF.

The chain links TRBV27 to TRBJ2-7, with 7 positions matching TRBD1. The CDR3 totals 14 residues. J was trimmed by 4 bases and V by 6 bases; bases with no gene match: 9. Germline values: CDR1 MNHEY, CDR2 SMNVEV (reference sequence). CDR3 in amino acids: CASSYRDRYYEQYF. The CDR3 nucleotides read TGTGCCAGCAGCTACCGGGACAGATATTACGAGCAGTACTTC.

The chain carries TRBV5-4 and TRBJ2-1, with 10 bases lining up with TRBD2. Germline CDR1 is SGHNT and CDR2 is YYREEE (reference sequence). Trimming at V came to 4 bases and at J to 4 bases, leaving 5 bases not matched to a gene. CDR3 length: 15 residues. The DNA for the CDR3 is TGTGCCAGCAGCCTCCGGACTAGCGGTTACAATGAGCAGTTCTTC. Its translation: CASSLRTSGYNEQFF.

The rearrangement links TRBV19 to TRBJ1-3; TRBD1 might be the D (5 bases). The germline V gene has CDR1 LNHDA and CDR2 SQIVND (reference sequence). The V end lost 4 bases, the J end lost 4 bases, and 14 bases lay between the germline ends. This CDR3 is 15 amino acids long. DNA of the CDR3: TGTGCCAGTAGTAGTGGCAGGGTGGCAGGAAACACCATATATTTT. As protein: CASSSGRVAGNTIYF.

DNA for the CDR3: TGCGCCAGCAGCCAATTTACAGGGGTTAACACTGAAGCTTTCTTT. Translation gives CASSQFTGVNTEAFF. The chain joins TRBV4-1 to TRBJ1-1; TRBD1 aligns across 7 bases. The junction had 5 bases not matched to a gene; V was cut back by 2 bases and J by 2 bases. This CDR3 spans 15 amino acids. Germline V lookup: CDR1 MGHRA, CDR2 YSYEKL.

This chain connects TRBV6-5 to TRBJ1-5, with TRBD1 identical over 7 bases. CDR1 and CDR2 (germline): MNHEY, SVGAGI. This CDR3 spans 13 amino acids. The V and J ends lost 5 bases and 6 bases, in that order; junction bases with no gene match: 4. DNA for the CDR3: TGTGCCAGCAGTCCGACAGGGATTCAGCCCCAGCATTTT. The encoded protein is CASSPTGIQPQHF.

The chain recombines TRBV7-9 with TRBJ2-5, with D perhaps matching TRBD2 (7 bases). The CDR3 has 16 amino acids. With 5 bases removed from V and 4 bases from J, the gap between germline ends came to 20 bases. Germline V gives CDR1 SEHNR, CDR2 FQNEAQ (reference sequence). The CDR3: CASSGGGGAYRETQYF. Here the CDR3 DNA reads TGTGCCAGCAGCGGGGGGGGCGGAGCATACCGAGAGACCCAGTACTTC. The full variable domain, in which reference TRBV7-9 and TRBJ2-5 provide the parts outside the CDR3, is DTGVSQNPRHKITKRGQNVTFRCDPISEHNRLYWYRQTLGQGPEFLTYFQNEAQLEKSRLLSDRFSAERPKGSFSTLEIQRTEQGDSAMYLCASSGGGGAYRETQYFGPGTRLLVL.

This chain connects TRBV6-5 to TRBJ1-3, with TRBD1 matching 8 bases. CDR3 length: 15 amino acids. Trimming removed 4 bases from V and 3 bases from J; junction bases left unmatched: 5. The germline gives CDR1 MNHEY, CDR2 SVGAGI. Here the CDR3 DNA reads TGTGCCAGCAGTTTGGCAGGGGGCGATGGAAACACCATATATTTT. Translation gives CASSLAGGDGNTIYF.

Notes on this clone: The junction departs from the called germline gene at one end, perhaps through a read error. The J gene is TRBJ1-5, the V gene TRBV15; possibly TRBD1 for D (6 bases). The germline V gene has CDR1 LNHNV and CDR2 YYDKDF (reference sequence). The CDR3 extends over 16 amino acids. This CDR3 is CATSRGRTDSNQLQHF. DNA of the CDR3: TGTGCCACCAGCAGAGGTAGGACAGATAGCAATCAGCTCCAGCATTTT. Full variable domain (outside the CDR3, taken from reference TRBV15 and TRBJ1-5): DAMVIQNPRYQVTQFGKPVTLSCSQTLNHNVMYWYQQKSSQAPKLLFHYYDKDFNNEADTPDNFQSRRPNTSFCFLDIRSPGLGDTAMYLCATSRGRTDSNQLQHFGDGTRLSIL.

The V call is TRBV27, the J call TRBJ2-3, with D perhaps matching TRBD1 (6 bases). CDR1 and CDR2 (germline): MNHEY, SMNVEV (reference sequence). V lost 10 bases and J lost 1, with 15 bases in between. This CDR3 spans 14 amino acids. CDR3 nucleotides: TGTGCCACCCTTTTACAGGGAGGCACAGATACGCAGTATTTT. Amino acid sequence: CATLLQGGTDTQYF.

This rearrangement joins TRBV6-1 to TRBJ2-4; possible D gene TRBD2, 5 bases. Trimming took 1 base from V and 8 from J, leaving 12 bases between them. CDR1 and CDR2 from the germline V gene are MNHNS and SASEGT. The CDR3 length is 14 residues. This CDR3 is CASSEEGEADIQYF. CDR3 nucleotide sequence: TGTGCCAGCAGTGAAGAGGGAGAGGCGGACATTCAGTACTTC.

The gene calls are TRBV4-1 and TRBJ2-7; TRBD1 agrees at 7 bases. The CDR3 contains 15 residues. Germline lookup yields CDR1 MGHRA and CDR2 YSYEKL. V lost 1 base, J lost 2 bases, and 5 bases stayed unmatched. CDR3 residues: CASSQGDSFPYEQYF. The CDR3 coding sequence is TGCGCCAGCAGCCAAGGGGACAGTTTCCCCTACGAGCAGTACTTC.

This clone has more than one count but fewer than ten. This chain uses TRBV29-1 with TRBJ2-5; a possible D gene is TRBD1 (6 bases). The DNA end is a closer match to TRBJ2-7, so the J assignment may be wrong. The CDR3 extends over 14 amino acids. Germline assignment: CDR1 SQVTM and CDR2 ANQGSEA. This CDR3 is CSVVSRTASYEQYF. DNA of the CDR3: TGCAGCGTTGTGTCCCGGACAGCCTCCTACGAGCAGTACTTC.

Turning to this clone: At one end, the junction sequence differs from germline, possibly due to a read error. The chain uses TRBV5-1 and TRBJ2-7, with TRBD2 matching 7 bases. Germline V gene lookup returns CDR1 SGHRS and CDR2 YFSETQ. This CDR3 contains 14 residues. The CDR3 nucleotides read TGCGCCAGCAGCCCCCCGGGACTACACTACGAGCGGCACTTC. It translates to CASSPPGLHYERHF. Combining the CDR3 with reference TRBV5-1 and TRBJ2-7 gives the whole variable domain KAGVTQTPRYLIKTRGQQVTLSCSPISGHRSVSWYQQTPGQGLQFLFEYFSETQRNKGNFPGRFSGRQFSNSRSEMNVSTLELGDSALYLCASSPPGLHYERHFGPGTRLTVT.

CDR3 sequence reads: CASSSKAGGAYEQYF. DNA for the CDR3: TGTGCCAGCAGTTCCAAAGCGGGGGGGGCCTACGAGCAGTACTTC. This chain uses TRBV27 with TRBJ2-7, with 10 nucleotides matching TRBD2. Germline loops: CDR1 MNHEY, CDR2 SMNVEV (reference sequence). After removal of 4 bases from V and 2 bases from J, the junction contained 5 bases not matched to a gene. The CDR3 totals 15 residues.

About this clone itself: Being one base from a much bigger clone, this may be a read error. In the same sample, other DNA sequences code for this CDR3. This sequence joins TRBV7-2 and TRBJ1-1; D ambiguous. Trimming removed 2 bases at V and 0 bases at J, with 4 bases between. The CDR3 runs to 13 residues. Germline V gene data show CDR1 as SGHTA and CDR2 as FQGNSA. CDR3 amino acids: CASSLPVNTEAFF. The CDR3 DNA reads as TGTGCCAGCAGCTTACCCGTGAACACTGAAGCTTTCTTT.

The V call is TRBV5-6, the J call TRBJ2-6, with a tentative D call TRBD1 (5 bases). V was pared by 4 bases and J by 4 bases, with 9 bases between. There are 14 residues in the CDR3. Germline V gene sequence: CDR1 SGHDT, CDR2 YYEEEE. CDR3 bases: TGTGCCAGCAGCCCGACAGCGGGGGCCAACGTCCTGACTTTC. Amino acid sequence: CASSPTAGANVLTF.

The chain joins TRBV6-1 to TRBJ1-5; D is unresolved. This CDR3 comprises 14 residues. V dropped 1 base and J dropped 5 bases, with 9 bases sitting between them. CDR1 and CDR2 (germline): MNHNS, SASEGT. The CDR3 nucleotides are TGTGCCAGCAGTGAAGGAGGCCGGGATCAGCCCCAGCATTTT. It translates to CASSEGGRDQPQHF.

V is TRBV27 and J is TRBJ1-5, with 7 nucleotides matching TRBD1. Trimming at V came to 5 bases and at J to 6 bases, leaving 10 bases not matched to a gene. The CDR3 is 15 amino acids. Germline loops: CDR1 MNHEY, CDR2 SMNVEV (reference sequence). The CDR3 loop is CASSPRDRGTQPQHF. The CDR3 DNA reads TGTGCCAGCAGTCCTCGGGACAGAGGCACTCAGCCCCAGCATTTT.

This chain joins TRBV19 and TRBJ1-2; 7 positions agree with TRBD1. CDR1 and CDR2 (germline): LNHDA, SQIVND (reference sequence). V was pared by 1 base and J by 5 bases, with 10 bases of the junction left unmatched. The length of the CDR3 is 16 residues. CDR3 DNA: TGTGCCAGTAGTATAGGCCCCGGCAGGGGGTCTTATGGCTACACCTTC. Amino acid sequence: CASSIGPGRGSYGYTF.

V gene TRBV25-1 combines with J gene TRBJ1-4; D is possibly TRBD1 (5 bases). Germline-derived CDR1 and CDR2 are MGHDK and SYGVNS. V gave up 8 bases and J gave up 3 bases, with 13 bases separating them. The CDR3 runs 14 residues. The CDR3 DNA follows: TGTGCCAGCGCCTTGGGGGGAGCTAATGAAAAACTGTTTTTT. This encodes CASALGGANEKLFF.

The chain combines TRBV27 with TRBJ2-5; 13 nucleotides line up with TRBD2. Germline assignment: CDR1 MNHEY and CDR2 SMNVEV (reference sequence). The trim removed 6 bases at V and 2 bases at J, leaving 6 bases unmatched. This CDR3 spans 16 amino acids. The CDR3 protein is CASRGLAGVGQETQYF. In nucleotides, the CDR3 is TGTGCCAGCAGAGGACTAGCGGGAGTGGGTCAAGAGACCCAGTACTTC.